This TCR beta chain was recovered during a study of OX40 agonist ivuxolimab in advanced cancers. Study context: People in dose escalation had one of these cancers: hepatocellular carcinoma, melanoma, renal cell or head and neck cancer.

This CDR3 spans 14 amino acids. V lost 6 bases, J lost 0 bases, and 9 bases lay in between. The germline CDR1 and CDR2 sequences are SNHLY and FYNNEI. Autoimmune disease history or systemic immunosuppression disqualified patients. Only in-frame clones appear in the TCRdb table, and some are missing; sequencing was by immunoSEQ multiplex PCR. Of around 94,000 clones listed, approximately 90% are singletons. The genes are TRBV2 and TRBJ2-1, with a weak D call TRBD2 (6 bases). The sample here was CD4+ or CD8+ T cells sorted from blood, taken in a trial of the OX40 agonist ivuxolimab. This clonotype originated in an adult with an advanced solid tumor such as melanoma, head and neck, liver or kidney cancer. The CDR3 region is CASRGLSSYNEQFF. CDR3 nucleotide sequence: TGTGCCAGCAGGGGACTGAGCTCCTACAATGAGCAGTTCTTC.